A single sample is the source of the 29 T cell receptor beta chains below, sequenced in a study of long-term antiretroviral therapy in people with HIV. Sequencing relied on immunoSEQ assay v3.0, run at survey level. Profiled with immunoSEQ multiplex PCR; TCRdb holds only in-frame clones, not every one. Among around 21,000 clones listed, 65% to 90% were seen once. The material sequenced was unsorted PBMCs, taken 0.1 years before starting antiretroviral therapy. The source of these receptors is a man aged 35 to 55 with HIV.

The chain combines TRBV6-5 with TRBJ1-1, with TRBD1 matching over 9 bases. V shed 6 bases, J shed 9 bases, and the junction held 14 bases outside the gene matches. The germline gives CDR1 MNHEY, CDR2 SVGAGI. This CDR3 spans 15 amino acids. The CDR3 spells CASRVHRGPNGKAFF. Written as DNA, the CDR3 is TGTGCCAGCAGGGTGCACAGGGGGCCCAATGGGAAAGCTTTCTTT.

This clone has only a few counts. The chain uses TRBV27 and TRBJ1-5; no clear D gene. The CDR3 contains 13 residues. Germline CDR1 is MNHEY and CDR2 is SMNVEV (reference sequence). The V gene lost 2 bases and the J gene lost 4 bases, with 6 bases spanning the gap. The CDR3 coding sequence is TGTGCCAGCAGTTTACGAGAAAATCAGCCCCAGCATTTT. Residues: CASSLRENQPQHF.

The V and J genes are TRBV5-1 and TRBJ1-4; D uncertain. V was clipped by 4 bases and J by 7 bases, with 11 bases between them. The CDR3 contains 13 residues. Germline loops: CDR1 SGHRS, CDR2 YFSETQ. CDR3 protein: CASSPAGPEKLFF. DNA for the CDR3: TGCGCCAGCAGCCCGGCCGGCCCTGAAAAACTGTTTTTT.

The rearrangement uses TRBV28 and TRBJ1-4; 8 nucleotides match TRBD1. V gave up 6 bases and J gave up 9 bases; unmatched junction bases: 12. Germline assignment: CDR1 MDHEN and CDR2 SYDVKM. This CDR3 has 15 amino acids. DNA for the CDR3: TGTGCCAGCAGAAACCAGGGGGCGGGGGAGAAAAAACTGTTTTTT. This codes for CASRNQGAGEKKLFF. The whole variable domain, remainder taken from reference TRBV28 and TRBJ1-4, is DVKVTQSSRYLVKRTGEKVFLECVQDMDHENMFWYRQDPGLGLRLIYFSYDVKMKEKGDIPEGYSVSREKKERFSLILESASTNQTSMYLCASRNQGAGEKKLFFGSGTQLSVL.

The rearrangement joins TRBV10-2 to TRBJ2-1; 7 bases fit TRBD1. Looked up from germline, CDR1 is WSHSY and CDR2 is SAAADI. The CDR3 has 15 residues. The trim removed 3 bases at V and 0 bases at J, leaving 2 bases unmatched. CDR3 region: CASSEGGISYNEQFF. The CDR3 DNA sequence: TGCGCCAGCAGTGAAGGGGGCATCTCCTACAATGAGCAGTTCTTC.

A few counts support this clone. This chain connects TRBV15 to TRBJ1-5; D ambiguous. The V gene's germline CDR1 is LNHNV and CDR2 YYDKDF (reference sequence). This CDR3 comprises 12 residues. V gave up 1 base and J gave up 4 bases, with 2 bases separating them. Here the CDR3 reads CATSRGNQPQHF. CDR3 sequence (DNA): TGTGCCACCAGCAGAGGAAATCAGCCCCAGCATTTT.

The genes are TRBV18 and TRBJ1-4, with D unresolved. Trimming removed 3 bases from V and 6 bases from J, with 17 bases in between. The CDR3 sequence is 16 residues long. From germline, CDR1 is KGHSH and CDR2 LQKENI. CDR3 nucleotides: TGTGCCAGCTCACCCCTATATGGCAGCAAGGATGAAAAACTGTTTTTT. It translates to CASSPLYGSKDEKLFF.

The chain combines TRBV29-1 with TRBJ2-4; the match to TRBD1 covers 7 bases. Germline-derived CDR1 and CDR2 are SQVTM and ANQGSEA. The CDR3 is made up of 14 amino acids. V shed 6 bases and J 3 bases; nucleotides not matched to a gene: 8. The CDR3 region has the DNA TGCAGCGTGAGGGACAGTAGCCTCAAAAACATTCAGTACTTC. The encoded protein is CSVRDSSLKNIQYF.

The V and J genes are TRBV5-5 and TRBJ2-1; a weak D match, TRBD2 (7 bases). Germline CDR1 SGHKS, CDR2 YYEKEE (reference sequence). Trimming shortened V by 3 bases and J by 7 bases, and 14 bases separated the two germline ends. The CDR3 sequence is 14 residues long. CDR3 region: CASSWRGPGNEQFF. The CDR3, as DNA: TGTGCCAGCAGCTGGCGGGGGCCAGGGAATGAGCAGTTCTTC. Combining the CDR3 with reference TRBV5-5 and TRBJ2-1 gives the whole variable domain DAGVTQSPTHLIKTRGQQVTLRCSPISGHKSVSWYQQVLGQGPQFIFQYYEKEERGRGNFPDRFSARQFPNYSSELNVNALLLGDSALYLCASSWRGPGNEQFFGPGTRLTVL.

V is TRBV9 and J is TRBJ2-2; tentative D call: TRBD1 (5 bases). With 0 bases removed from V and 3 bases from J, the gap between germline ends came to 15 bases. This CDR3 comprises 17 residues. Germline values: CDR1 SGDLS, CDR2 YYNGEE. CDR3 coding DNA: TGTGCCAGCAGCGTAGTACCGGCGCAGGGATACACCGGGGAGCTGTTTTTT. Translated: CASSVVPAQGYTGELFF.

The chain joins TRBV5-1 to TRBJ1-1; TRBD1 aligns across 7 bases. The CDR3 covers 15 residues. Trimming removed 6 bases from V and 5 bases from J; junction bases left unmatched: 13. The V gene's germline CDR1 is SGHRS and CDR2 YFSETQ. In DNA form, the CDR3 reads TGCGCCAGCATGCCCTTTTTGACAGGGAAAACTGAAGCTTTCTTT. It specifies CASMPFLTGKTEAFF.

The V call is TRBV5-1, the J call TRBJ2-3; 8 positions match TRBD2. The germline V gene encodes CDR1 SGHRS and CDR2 YFSETQ. The junction had 5 bases not matched to a gene; V was cut back by 3 bases and J by 11 bases. CDR3 length: 12 residues. In nucleotides, the CDR3 is TGCGCCAGCAGCTCGAGCGGGGGCAAGCAGTATTTT. Encoded protein: CASSSSGGKQYF.

This chain joins TRBV4-3 and TRBJ2-3; TRBD1 is a possible D gene (7 bases). V lost 5 bases and J lost 0, with 12 bases in between. The CDR3 totals 15 residues. In germline, CDR1 is LGHNA, CDR2 YSLEER. The CDR3: CASSDRDSSTDTQYF. The DNA for the CDR3 is TGCGCCAGCAGCGACAGGGACTCTAGCACAGATACGCAGTATTTT.

In its sample, this clone was seen a few times. The chain combines TRBV9 with TRBJ2-4; no clear D gene. Trimming left V 0 bases short and J 5 bases short, with 9 bases between. This CDR3 is 14 amino acids long. CDR1 is SGDLS and CDR2 is YYNGEE in the germline V gene. CDR3 sequence: CASSVEATENIQYF. CDR3 nucleotides: TGTGCCAGCAGCGTAGAGGCGACGGAAAACATTCAGTACTTC.

V is TRBV16 and J is TRBJ2-2; tentatively, D is TRBD2 (6 bases). The CDR3 spans 13 residues. Germline V CDR1 and CDR2: KGHSY, FQNENV. V dropped 3 bases and J dropped 8 bases, with 10 bases sitting between them. CDR3 coding DNA: TGTGCCAGCAGCCACAGGGAGGCTGGGGAGCTGTTTTTT. Protein sequence: CASSHREAGELFF. The full variable domain, with the rest looked up from reference TRBV16 and TRBJ2-2, is GEEVAQTPKHLVRGEGQKAKLYCAPIKGHSYVFWYQQVLKNEFKFLISFQNENVFDETGMPKERFSAKCLPNSPCSLEIQATKLEDSAVYFCASSHREAGELFFGEGSRLTVL.

This clone occurred a few times. The gene calls are TRBV28 and TRBJ2-1; TRBD2 matches 12 bases. The germline V gene has CDR1 MDHEN and CDR2 SYDVKM. The CDR3 loop spans 20 amino acids. The junction had 10 bases not matched to a gene; V was cut back by 1 base and J by 0 bases. The CDR3 reads CASSLLWSLAGGSSYNEQFF. The CDR3 coding sequence is TGTGCCAGCAGTTTATTGTGGAGTCTAGCGGGAGGGAGCTCCTACAATGAGCAGTTCTTC.

CDR3 sequence reads: CASSYSQRNTGELFF. The CDR3, as DNA: TGTGCCAGCAGTTATAGTCAGAGGAACACCGGGGAGCTGTTTTTT. The rearrangement links TRBV6-6 to TRBJ2-2; unclear D gene. The length of the CDR3 is 15 residues. Trimming shortened V by 3 bases and J by 1 base, and 9 bases separated the two germline ends. Germline V gene sequence: CDR1 MNHNY, CDR2 SVGAGI (reference sequence).

This sequence joins TRBV2 and TRBJ2-7, with D tentatively TRBD1 or TRBD2 (5 bases each). The CDR3 runs 13 residues. V shed 4 bases and J shed 4 bases, with 11 bases lying between them. The germline gives CDR1 SNHLY, CDR2 FYNNEI. The CDR3, as DNA: TGTGCCAGCAGTGGAGCAGGGAGTTACGAGCAGTACTTC. Residues: CASSGAGSYEQYF. The complete variable domain, with remaining parts taken from reference TRBV2 and TRBJ2-7, reads EPEVTQTPSHQVTQMGQEVILRCVPISNHLYFYWYRQILGQKVEFLVSFYNNEISEKSEIFDDQFSVERPDGSNFTLKIRSTKLEDSAMYFCASSGAGSYEQYFGPGTRLTVT.

The CDR3 here is CAIRGAGGDLETQYF. The CDR3 bases are TGTGCCATCAGGGGAGCGGGAGGGGATTTAGAGACCCAGTACTTC. The chain couples TRBV10-3 to TRBJ2-5; 10 bases line up with TRBD2. V trimming: 6 bases; J trimming: 4 bases; junction bases outside the gene matches: 8. Germline CDR1 is ENHRY and CDR2 is SYGVKD. The CDR3 length is 15 residues.

The V and J genes are TRBV9 and TRBJ2-7; 8 bases are a match to TRBD2. The germline V gene encodes CDR1 SGDLS and CDR2 YYNGEE. V was clipped by 4 bases and J by 2 bases; unmatched bases: 8. The CDR3 runs to 15 residues. CDR3 in amino acids: CASSSGLADAYEQYF. The CDR3 DNA follows: TGTGCCAGCAGCTCCGGACTAGCTGATGCCTACGAGCAGTACTTC.

The chain combines TRBV6-1 with TRBJ2-3; TRBD2 aligns across 13 bases. Trimming took 3 bases from V and 5 from J; bases not matched to a gene: 8. CDR3 size: 17 residues. CDR1 MNHNS and CDR2 SASEGT come from the germline V gene. In DNA, the CDR3 is TGTGCCAGCAGTGAGATACTAGCGGGAGGGCCTAAAGATACGCAGTATTTT. Translation: CASSEILAGGPKDTQYF.

Here the CDR3 DNA reads TGTGCCAGCAGCCCGAACTCCTACGAGCAGTACTTC. Protein: CASSPNSYEQYF. The V gene is TRBV7-2, the J gene TRBJ2-7, with D unclear. The germline gives CDR1 SGHTA, CDR2 FQGNSA. The CDR3 runs to 12 residues. The V end was cut by 5 bases, the J end by 0 bases, with 5 bases between.

The chain carries TRBV7-9 and TRBJ2-3; 10 bases agree with TRBD2. Germline-derived CDR1 and CDR2 are SEHNR and FQNEAQ (reference sequence). The V segment lost 6 bases and the J segment 3 bases; nucleotides outside the gene matches: 15. This CDR3 has 18 amino acids. The CDR3 bases are TGTGCCAGCAGTCGCTATCCTAGCGGGAGTTCGGGGACAGATACGCAGTATTTT. Its translation is CASSRYPSGSSGTDTQYF.

CDR3 in DNA: TGTGCCAGCAGCTTACAGTCGTTAGCAATCGAGCAGTACTTC. This sequence encodes CASSLQSLAIEQYF. This chain uses TRBV7-3 with TRBJ2-7; D remains ambiguous. The V end was cut by 2 bases, the J end by 6 bases, with 14 bases between. The V gene's germline CDR1 is SGHTA and CDR2 FQGTGA. This CDR3 has 14 residues.

This chain joins TRBV5-1 and TRBJ2-7, with unresolved D. The CDR3 length is 14 residues. Germline V gives CDR1 SGHRS, CDR2 YFSETQ. V was clipped by 0 bases and J by 3 bases, with 10 bases between them. The CDR3 DNA reads as TGCGCCAGCAGCTTGGAGGCTCAATACTACGAGCAGTACTTC. Encoded protein: CASSLEAQYYEQYF. Drawing the rest from reference TRBV5-1 and TRBJ2-7, the complete variable domain is KAGVTQTPRYLIKTRGQQVTLSCSPISGHRSVSWYQQTPGQGLQFLFEYFSETQRNKGNFPGRFSGRQFSNSRSEMNVSTLELGDSALYLCASSLEAQYYEQYFGPGTRLTVT.

This chain joins TRBV29-1 and TRBJ2-3; D possibly corresponds to TRBD2 (5 bases). V gave up 2 bases and J gave up 2 bases, with 5 bases separating them. Germline values: CDR1 SQVTM, CDR2 ANQGSEA. The CDR3 length is 12 residues. CDR3 amino acids: CSVELATDTQYF. CDR3 nucleotide sequence: TGCAGCGTTGAACTAGCCACAGATACGCAGTATTTT.

This sequence joins TRBV28 and TRBJ1-1, with D possibly being TRBD1 (6 bases). Trimming pared 7 bases from V and 4 bases from J, leaving 19 bases between. This CDR3 contains 15 residues. Germline CDR1 reads MDHEN; CDR2 reads SYDVKM. The CDR3 coding sequence is TGTGCCAGCATCGAACAGGGCGCCGGGACCACTGAAGCTTTCTTT. It codes for CASIEQGAGTTEAFF.

This clone was seen more than once but under ten times. The V call is TRBV2, the J call TRBJ1-5; D not resolved. This CDR3 is built from 14 residues. V gave up 6 bases and J gave up 3 bases, with 12 bases separating them. The V gene's germline CDR1 is SNHLY and CDR2 FYNNEI. The CDR3, as DNA: TGTGCCAGCAGCCCCTCGTTCTACAATCAGCCCCAGCATTTT. It translates to CASSPSFYNQPQHF.

This clone showed up just a few times. CDR3 residues: CASLSGEQYF. CDR3 DNA: TGTGCCAGTTTGTCTGGCGAGCAGTACTTC. The J gene is TRBJ2-7, the V gene TRBV2; D is uncertain. CDR1 SNHLY and CDR2 FYNNEI come from the germline V gene. The CDR3 contains 10 residues. Trimming removed 9 bases from V and 6 bases from J, with 9 bases in between.